One sample yielded the 27 T cell receptor beta chains listed below, sequenced in a study of blood T cell repertoires in COVID-19. Data came from immunoSEQ multiplex PCR; TCRdb stores just in-frame clones and leaves some out. This table has 100,000 to 120,000 clones, about 85% appearing once. The sequenced sample consisted of peripheral blood. These receptors were obtained from a human donor in a cohort sampled during active COVID-19.

This clone showed up just a few times. The J gene is TRBJ1-1, the V gene TRBV6-6; 9 positions match TRBD1. The CDR3 length is 12 residues. After removal of 4 bases from V and 9 bases from J, the junction contained 3 bases not matched to a gene. Per the germline V gene, CDR1 is MNHNY and CDR2 is SVGAGI (reference sequence). DNA of the CDR3: TGTGCCAGCAGTTCCTACAGGGGGCAAGCTTTCTTT. Translating gives CASSSYRGQAFF.

The V gene is TRBV27, the J gene TRBJ2-6; D might be TRBD2 (5 bases). The CDR3 has 15 amino acids. CDR1 is MNHEY and CDR2 is SMNVEV in the germline V gene (reference sequence). V lost 6 bases and J 0 bases, leaving 9 bases between the germline ends. The CDR3 is CASRGRFSGANVLTF. In DNA form, the CDR3 reads TGTGCCAGCAGGGGGAGATTCTCTGGGGCCAACGTCCTGACTTTC.

The chain recombines TRBV6-2 or TRBV6-3 with TRBJ2-3, with 7 bases identical to TRBD1. J lost 2 bases, V lost 5 bases, and 13 bases had no gene match. From germline, CDR1 is MNHEY and CDR2 SVGEGT. The CDR3 has 17 amino acids. CDR3 coding DNA: TGTGCCAGCAGTACCTTGGACAGGCGGAGTTACACAGATACGCAGTATTTT. This sequence encodes CASSTLDRRSYTDTQYF.

The V gene is TRBV6-5, the J gene TRBJ2-7, with D uncertain. This CDR3 comprises 11 residues. Germline V gives CDR1 MNHEY, CDR2 SVGAGI. V was shortened by 6 bases and J by 6 bases, with 9 bases between the two germline ends. CDR3 sequence: CASSPPPEQYF. The CDR3 DNA follows: TGTGCCAGCAGCCCCCCTCCCGAGCAGTACTTC.

The chain links TRBV5-5 to TRBJ2-1, with a possible D match to TRBD2 (7 bases). CDR3 length equals 15 residues. The germline CDR1 and CDR2 sequences are SGHKS and YYEKEE (reference sequence). Deletions cut 0 bases from V and 3 bases from J, with 10 bases between. The CDR3 spells CASSLERGGYNEQFF. The DNA of the CDR3 is TGTGCCAGCAGCTTGGAGAGGGGGGGCTACAATGAGCAGTTCTTC.

This rearrangement joins TRBV19 to TRBJ1-1; D is possibly TRBD1 (5 bases). This CDR3 is built from 14 residues. The V and J ends lost 3 bases and 1 base respectively, with 9 bases between them. CDR1 is LNHDA and CDR2 is SQIVND in the germline V gene (reference sequence). The DNA of the CDR3 is TGTGCCAGTAGTATTGACAGAAGGAACACTGAAGCTTTCTTT. Protein product: CASSIDRRNTEAFF.

The chain couples TRBV6-4 to TRBJ1-6; D gene uncertain. The CDR3 sequence is 14 residues long. V was shortened by 6 bases and J by 6 bases, with 12 bases between the two germline ends. CDR1 and CDR2 from the germline V gene are MRHNA and SNTAGT. In DNA form, the CDR3 reads TGTGCCAGCAGCCTAGACCGAATTAATTCACCCCTCCACTTT. This codes for CASSLDRINSPLHF.

The J gene is TRBJ2-3, the V gene TRBV19, with TRBD2 matching over 9 bases. After removal of 6 bases from V and 5 bases from J, the junction contained 15 bases not matched to a gene. The length of the CDR3 is 17 residues. Germline V gene lookup returns CDR1 LNHDA and CDR2 SQIVND (reference sequence). The CDR3 nucleotides read TGTGCCAGTAGCTTTTCCGTTTTTAGCGGGAGAATAGATACGCAGTATTTT. It yields the protein CASSFSVFSGRIDTQYF.

The V gene is TRBV19, the J gene TRBJ2-7, with 8 bases fitting TRBD2. Germline CDR1 is LNHDA and CDR2 is SQIVND (reference sequence). CDR3 length: 14 amino acids. V gave up 5 bases and J gave up 2 bases; unmatched junction bases: 5. CDR3 sequence: CASSPGRGTYEQYF. The CDR3 bases are TGTGCCAGTAGTCCCGGGAGGGGGACCTACGAGCAGTACTTC.

The chain has TRBV19 and TRBJ2-1; maybe TRBD2 (5 bases). Per the germline V gene, CDR1 is LNHDA and CDR2 is SQIVND (reference sequence). V lost 0 bases, J lost 8 bases, and 8 bases lay in between. There are 13 residues in the CDR3. CDR3 sequence (DNA): TGTGCCAGTAGTATAGATCGCGGGTATGAGCAGTTCTTC. This codes for CASSIDRGYEQFF.

The chain has TRBV14 and TRBJ1-2; tentatively, D is TRBD1 (6 bases). The ends were cut back, 3 bases at V and 7 bases at J, with 15 bases in the middle. Germline V gene sequence: CDR1 SGHDN, CDR2 FVKESK. There are 14 residues in the CDR3. The chain's CDR3 is CASSHAGALSGYTF. For the CDR3, the DNA is TGTGCCAGCAGCCATGCAGGGGCTCTTAGTGGCTACACCTTC.

V gene TRBV5-4 combines with J gene TRBJ2-1, with 11 bases that match TRBD2. Per the germline V gene, CDR1 is SGHNT and CDR2 is YYREEE (reference sequence). The CDR3 sequence is 14 residues long. With V trimmed by 1 base and J by 7 bases, 1 base remained unmatched. The CDR3 bases are TGTGCCAGCAGCTTGCTAGCGGGAGGTAATGAGCAGTTCTTC. Its translation is CASSLLAGGNEQFF.

The chain recombines TRBV9 with TRBJ1-4; D might be TRBD1 (5 bases). V gave up 3 bases and J gave up 7 bases, with 10 bases separating them. Germline V CDR1 and CDR2: SGDLS, YYNGEE. The CDR3 has 13 residues. The CDR3 region has the DNA TGTGCCAGCAGCGCTCAGGGTCGTGAAAAACTGTTTTTT. Its protein is CASSAQGREKLFF.

The V and J genes are TRBV11-2 and TRBJ1-1, with D perhaps matching TRBD1 (6 bases). Germline values: CDR1 SGHAT, CDR2 FQNNGV. Trimming shortened V by 5 bases and J by 2 bases, and 12 bases separated the two germline ends. CDR3 length: 14 residues. The CDR3 reads CASSPRDTNTEAFF. CDR3 DNA: TGTGCCAGCAGCCCCCGGGACACCAACACTGAAGCTTTCTTT.

This chain links TRBV30 with TRBJ1-4; D may be TRBD1 (5 bases). The CDR3 has 13 amino acids. V was trimmed by 7 bases and J by 2 bases, leaving 11 bases between them. CDR1 and CDR2 from the germline V gene are GTSNPN and SVGIG (reference sequence). This CDR3 is CAYLGGTNEKLFF. The CDR3 coding sequence is TGTGCCTACTTGGGGGGGACTAATGAAAAACTGTTTTTT.

The chain uses TRBV6-5 and TRBJ1-6; no clear D. Trimming took off 0 bases at V and 3 bases at J, with 9 bases between the two ends. The CDR3 runs to 16 residues. CDR1 is MNHEY, CDR2 SVGAGI, per germline. In DNA form, the CDR3 reads TGTGCCAGCAGTTACTCGAAAAGGAGCTATAATTCACCCCTCCACTTT. It yields the protein CASSYSKRSYNSPLHF.

The chain couples TRBV28 to TRBJ1-2; D is possibly TRBD1 (5 bases). Germline V gene sequence: CDR1 MDHEN, CDR2 SYDVKM. The CDR3 sequence is 14 residues long. Deletions cut 7 bases from V and 3 bases from J, with 15 bases between. CDR3 sequence (DNA): TGTGCCAGCACCCCTGGAAACAGGCACTATGGCTACACCTTC. It yields the protein CASTPGNRHYGYTF.

The J gene is TRBJ2-3, the V gene TRBV28; possible D gene TRBD2, 7 bases. The CDR3 loop spans 13 amino acids. V lost 8 bases and J lost 3, with 12 bases in between. The V gene's germline CDR1 is MDHEN and CDR2 SYDVKM. This chain's CDR3 is CASRGAPTDTQYF. The CDR3, as DNA: TGTGCCAGCCGGGGGGCCCCAACAGATACGCAGTATTTT. Complete variable domain (other parts from reference TRBV28 and TRBJ2-3): DVKVTQSSRYLVKRTGEKVFLECVQDMDHENMFWYRQDPGLGLRLIYFSYDVKMKEKGDIPEGYSVSREKKERFSLILESASTNQTSMYLCASRGAPTDTQYFGPGTRLTVL.

V and J are TRBV19 and TRBJ2-7; 14 positions agree with TRBD2. This CDR3 contains 16 residues. The ends lost 6 bases at V and 7 bases at J; junction bases unmatched: 11. Germline V gene lookup returns CDR1 LNHDA and CDR2 SQIVND (reference sequence). The CDR3 loop reads CASSPLKTSGRGEQYF. CDR3 DNA sequence: TGTGCCAGTAGCCCGTTGAAGACTAGCGGGAGGGGGGAGCAGTACTTC.

In this sample, this clone turned up a few times. This rearrangement joins TRBV4-1 to TRBJ1-6; TRBD1 might be the D (5 bases). This CDR3 is built from 15 residues. Trimming removed 2 bases at V and 7 bases at J, with 12 bases between. Germline loops: CDR1 MGHRA, CDR2 YSYEKL. CDR3 sequence (DNA): TGCGCCAGCAGCCAAAGCCCCCAGGGAAATTCACCCCTCCACTTT. Translation: CASSQSPQGNSPLHF.

The V gene is TRBV6-1, the J gene TRBJ2-1; 9 positions match TRBD1. The CDR3 consists of 16 residues. V trimming: 0 bases; J trimming: 9 bases; junction bases outside the gene matches: 9. Germline CDR1 and CDR2: MNHNS and SASEGT. The CDR3 here is CASSEARDRAPGEQFF. CDR3 DNA sequence: TGTGCCAGCAGTGAAGCGCGGGACAGGGCCCCTGGTGAGCAGTTCTTC.

This chain links TRBV3-1 (or the pseudogene TRBV3-2) with TRBJ1-2; D is possibly TRBD1 (5 bases). This CDR3 is built from 16 residues. V lost 3 bases and J 4 bases, leaving 18 bases between the germline ends. Germline V gene data show CDR1 as LGHDT and CDR2 as YNNKEL (reference sequence). CDR3 sequence: CASSHTAQGNAYGYTF. The CDR3 DNA reads TGTGCCAGCAGCCATACGGCTCAGGGAAATGCCTATGGCTACACCTTC.

The genes are TRBV21-1 and TRBJ1-3; TRBD1, the table's D call, was not compared with the DNA. TRBV21-1 is a recognized pseudogene. The CDR3 has 18 residues. CDR3 sequence reads: CASSRAATGQSSGNTIYF. DNA of the CDR3: TGTGCCAGCAGCAGGGCCGCAACAGGGCAAAGCTCTGGAAACACCATATATTTT.

V usage is TRBV5-1 and J usage is TRBJ2-2; D gene ambiguous. The CDR3 sequence is 15 residues long. Germline V gene sequence: CDR1 SGHRS, CDR2 YFSETQ. V was clipped by 2 bases and J by 0 bases, with 8 bases between them. The CDR3 sequence: CASSLPGTNTGELFF. CDR3 DNA: TGCGCCAGCAGCTTACCGGGTACGAACACCGGGGAGCTGTTTTTT.

The V and J genes are TRBV12-5 and TRBJ1-1, with 8 bases matching TRBD1. The junction had 3 bases not matched to a gene; V was cut back by 5 bases and J by 1 base. The CDR3 consists of 14 residues. CDR1 is LGHNT and CDR2 is FRNRAP in the germline V gene. The CDR3 region is CASGPGQENTEAFF. As DNA, the CDR3 is TGTGCTAGTGGTCCGGGACAGGAGAACACTGAAGCTTTCTTT.

This chain links TRBV6-5 with TRBJ2-7; D may be TRBD1 (6 bases). The germline V gene has CDR1 MNHEY and CDR2 SVGAGI. This CDR3 spans 15 amino acids. Trimming shortened V by 5 bases and J by 3 bases, and 17 bases separated the two germline ends. The CDR3 is CASSPLPRGHYEQYF. The DNA of the CDR3 is TGTGCCAGCAGTCCCCTCCCCAGGGGCCACTACGAGCAGTACTTC.

The chain recombines TRBV30 with TRBJ1-2; D is perhaps TRBD1 (6 bases). This CDR3 is 13 amino acids long. Looked up from germline, CDR1 is GTSNPN and CDR2 is SVGIG (reference sequence). The ends were cut back, 1 base at V and 6 bases at J, with 12 bases in the middle. CDR3 nucleotide sequence: TGTGCCTGGAGTGGCTCATGGACAGATGGCTACACCTTC. Protein product: CAWSGSWTDGYTF.